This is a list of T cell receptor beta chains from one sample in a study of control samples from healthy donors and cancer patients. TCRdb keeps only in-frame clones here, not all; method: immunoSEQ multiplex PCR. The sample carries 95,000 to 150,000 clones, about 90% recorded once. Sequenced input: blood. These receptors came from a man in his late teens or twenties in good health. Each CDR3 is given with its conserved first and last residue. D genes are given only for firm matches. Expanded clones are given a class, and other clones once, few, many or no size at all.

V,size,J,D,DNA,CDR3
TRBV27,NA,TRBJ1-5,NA,TGTGCCAGCAGTTTTGGACAGAACTCAGGACAGCCCCAGCATTTT,CASSFGQNSGQPQHF
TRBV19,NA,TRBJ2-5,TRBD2,TGTGCCAGTAGGACTAGCCCCAATCAAGAGACCCAGTACTTC,CASRTSPNQETQYF
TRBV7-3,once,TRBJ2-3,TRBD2,TGTGCCAGCAGCCAACCGGGACTAGCGGGAACGAATACGCAGTATTTT,CASSQPGLAGTNTQYF
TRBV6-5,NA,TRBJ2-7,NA,TGTGCCAGCAGTATACAGGGGAGGGTGGCCTACGAGCAGTACTTC,CASSIQGRVAYEQYF
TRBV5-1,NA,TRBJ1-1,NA,TGCGCCAGCAGCTGGGCCGGGACAAACACTGAAGCTTTCTTT,CASSWAGTNTEAFF
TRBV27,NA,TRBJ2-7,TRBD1,TGTGCCAGCAGTCTTTTCCGGGACAGGGTCAACGAGCAGTACTTC,CASSLFRDRVNEQYF
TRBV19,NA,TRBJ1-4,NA,TGTGCCAGTAGTCGGAGTGCAACTAATGAAAAACTGTTTTTT,CASSRSATNEKLFF
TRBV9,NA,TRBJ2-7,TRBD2,TGTGCCAGCAGCCCGACCACTAGCGGGACTTTCAGGTACGAGCAGTACTTC,CASSPTTSGTFRYEQYF
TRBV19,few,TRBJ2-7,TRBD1,TGTGCCAGTAGTAGGAGACAGGGAACCTCCTACGAGCAGTACTTC,CASSRRQGTSYEQYF
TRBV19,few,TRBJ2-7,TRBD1,TGTGCCAGTAGTATGGACAGGGCTTCCTACGAGCAGTACTTC,CASSMDRASYEQYF
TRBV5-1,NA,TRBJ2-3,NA,TGCGCCAGCAGCCAAGGACTTCGCACAGATACGCAGTATTTT,CASSQGLRTDTQYF
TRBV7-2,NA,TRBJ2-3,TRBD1,TGTGCCAGCAGCCGGGACAGGCCTAACCTAGATACGCAGTATTTT,CASSRDRPNLDTQYF
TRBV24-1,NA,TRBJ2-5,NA,TGTGCCACCTCCGGGGTAAACCAAGAGACCCAGTACTTC,CATSGVNQETQYF
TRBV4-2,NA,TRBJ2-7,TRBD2,TGTGCCAGCAGCCAAGATTCGCTAGCGGGGGTCTACGAGCAGTACTTC,CASSQDSLAGVYEQYF
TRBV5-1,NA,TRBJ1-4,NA,TGCGCCAGCAGCTTAGGACAGATTAATGAAAAACTGTTTTTT,CASSLGQINEKLFF
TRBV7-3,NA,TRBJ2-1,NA,TGTGCCAGCAGCTTATGGGCTAGCCCCTCCTACAATGAGCAGTTCTTC,CASSLWASPSYNEQFF
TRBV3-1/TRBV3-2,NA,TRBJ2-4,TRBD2,TGTGCCAGCAGCCAAAGTTTCGGACTAGCTAAAAAAAACATTCAGTACTTC,CASSQSFGLAKKNIQYF
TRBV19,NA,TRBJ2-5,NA,TGTGCCAGTAGTATTTCCGAGGGGGGGTCGGAGACCCAGTACTTC,CASSISEGGSETQYF
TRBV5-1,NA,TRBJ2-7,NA,TGCGCCAGCAGCTTATCCTCACGTATCGGAAACGAGCAGTACTTC,CASSLSSRIGNEQYF
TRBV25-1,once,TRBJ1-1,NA,TGTGCCAGCAGTGCAGCGGGGGGCACTGAAGCTTTCTTT,CASSAAGGTEAFF
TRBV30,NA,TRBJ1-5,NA,TGTGCCTGGAGTGTACGGACGGGAATTAGCAATCAGCCCCAGCATTTT,CAWSVRTGISNQPQHF
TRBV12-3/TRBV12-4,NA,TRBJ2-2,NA,TGTGCCAGCAGTTTAACTCCCGGGGAGCTGTTTTTT,CASSLTPGELFF
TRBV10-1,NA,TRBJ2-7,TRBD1,TGCGCCAGCAGGACCGAAAGGACAGGGAAAACTTACGAGCAGTACTTC,CASRTERTGKTYEQYF
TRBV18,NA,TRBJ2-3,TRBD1,TGTGCCAGCTCACCACGAGGGACAGGGGTGGATACGCAGTATTTT,CASSPRGTGVDTQYF
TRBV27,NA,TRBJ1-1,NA,TGTGCCAGCAGGAATAGGAGACAGCACGTAAACACTGAAGCTTTCTTT,CASRNRRQHVNTEAFF
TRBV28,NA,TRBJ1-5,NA,TGTGCCACCCCCGGGGGGCCCAATCAGCCCCAGCATTTT,CATPGGPNQPQHF
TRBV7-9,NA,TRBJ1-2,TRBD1,TGTGCCAGCAGCTACCCTGGACAGGGGGGTATAGACTATGGCTACACCTTC,CASSYPGQGGIDYGYTF
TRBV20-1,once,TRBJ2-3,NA,TGCAGTGCTAGGGATACGCAGTATTTT,CSARDTQYF
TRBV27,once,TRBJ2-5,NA,TGTGCCAGCAGCATGAGGGCCATACAAGAGACCCAGTACTTC,CASSMRAIQETQYF
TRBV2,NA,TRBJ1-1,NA,TGTGCCAGCAGCGACGGACAGCCACACACTGAAGCTTTCTTT,CASSDGQPHTEAFF
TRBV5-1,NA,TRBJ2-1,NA,TGCGCCAGCAGCTTGGGCCGGGATGATGAGCAGTTCTTC,CASSLGRDDEQFF
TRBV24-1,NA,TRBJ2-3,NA,TGTGCCACCAGTGACCAAGCGGGTCGGAAGACAGATACGCAGTATTTT,CATSDQAGRKTDTQYF
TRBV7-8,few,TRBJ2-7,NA,TGTGCCAGCAGCTTAGGCAGGGAGGTAGACGAGCAGTACTTC,CASSLGREVDEQYF
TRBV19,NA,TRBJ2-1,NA,TGTGCCAGTAGTATAGGGAGCGGAGCCTACAATGAGCAGTTCTTC,CASSIGSGAYNEQFF
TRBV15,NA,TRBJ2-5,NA,TGTGCCACCAAATACTTGATGCACTCTGAGGAGACCCAGTACTTC,CATKYLMHSEETQYF
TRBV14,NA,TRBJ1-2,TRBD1,TGTGCCAGCAGCCGGGACAGGGGGGGCTATGGCTACACCTTC,CASSRDRGGYGYTF
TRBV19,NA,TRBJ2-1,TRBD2,TGTGCCAGTAGGGCGGGGGACGCCCGCCCTTACAATGAGCAGTTCTTC,CASRAGDARPYNEQFF
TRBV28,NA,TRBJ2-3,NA,TGTGCCAGCAGCTCCCCCGGAGGTGGCAGGGGATTAAATACGCAGTATTTT,CASSSPGGGRGLNTQYF
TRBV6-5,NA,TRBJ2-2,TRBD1,TGTGCCAGCAGTTACACCGGGACAGGGAGAACCGGGGAGCTGTTTTTT,CASSYTGTGRTGELFF